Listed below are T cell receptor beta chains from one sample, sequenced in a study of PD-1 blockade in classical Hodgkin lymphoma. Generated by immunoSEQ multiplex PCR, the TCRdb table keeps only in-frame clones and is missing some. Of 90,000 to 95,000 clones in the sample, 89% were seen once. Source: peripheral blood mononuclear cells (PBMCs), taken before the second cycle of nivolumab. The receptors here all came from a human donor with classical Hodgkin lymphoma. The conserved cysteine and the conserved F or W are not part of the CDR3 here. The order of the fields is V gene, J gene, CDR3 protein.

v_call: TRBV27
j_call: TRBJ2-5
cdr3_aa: ASSLNRGQETQY

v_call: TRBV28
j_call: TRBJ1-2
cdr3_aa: ASSSGLLYGYT

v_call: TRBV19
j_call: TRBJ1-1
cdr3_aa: ASSIGPRVNTEAF

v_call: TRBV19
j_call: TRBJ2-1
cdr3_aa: ASSISGTSRYNEQF

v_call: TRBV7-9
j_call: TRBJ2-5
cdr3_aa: ASSLVGLAGQETQY

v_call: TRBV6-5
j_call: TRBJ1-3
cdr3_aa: ASRTGGGNTIY

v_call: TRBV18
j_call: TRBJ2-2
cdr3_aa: ASSPGIAGELF

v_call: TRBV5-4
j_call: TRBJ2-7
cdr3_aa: ASSLRTGGIYEQY

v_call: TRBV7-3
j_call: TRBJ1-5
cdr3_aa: ASSLNPEQPQH

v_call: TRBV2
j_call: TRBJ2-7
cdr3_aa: ASLSDTSYEQY

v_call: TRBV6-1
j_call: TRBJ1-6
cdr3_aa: ASSDAQLTTSSPLH

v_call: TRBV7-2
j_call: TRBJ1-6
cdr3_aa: ASSLGWDRNSPLH

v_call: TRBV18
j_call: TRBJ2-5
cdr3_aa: ASSPVDREQETQY

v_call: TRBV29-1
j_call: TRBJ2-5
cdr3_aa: SVIPHEGYQETQY

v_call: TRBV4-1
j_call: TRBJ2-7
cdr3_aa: ASSQDPSGLAGGYEQY

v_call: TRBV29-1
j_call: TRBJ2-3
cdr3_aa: SVERQSTDTQY

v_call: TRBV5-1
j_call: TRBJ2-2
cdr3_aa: ASSQGTVNTGELF

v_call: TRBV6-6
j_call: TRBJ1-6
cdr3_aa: ASNGRRNSPLH

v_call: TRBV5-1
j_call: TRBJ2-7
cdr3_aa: ASSTGTGVYEQY

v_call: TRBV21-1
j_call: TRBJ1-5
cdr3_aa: ASSKNDRNQPQH

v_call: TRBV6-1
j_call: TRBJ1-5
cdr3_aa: ASRDPTGRNQPQH

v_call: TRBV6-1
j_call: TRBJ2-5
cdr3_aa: ASSLTGYETQY

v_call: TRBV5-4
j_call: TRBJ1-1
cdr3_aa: ASSLGRDMNTEAF

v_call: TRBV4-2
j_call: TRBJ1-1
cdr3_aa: ASSQDSGNTEAF

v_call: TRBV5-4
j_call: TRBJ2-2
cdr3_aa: ASSLRGLSGELF

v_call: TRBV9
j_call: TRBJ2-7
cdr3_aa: ASSVEPRGAYEQY

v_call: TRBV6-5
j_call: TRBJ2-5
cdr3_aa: ASSYDETQY

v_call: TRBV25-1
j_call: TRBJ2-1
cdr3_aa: ASSDVRLAEQF

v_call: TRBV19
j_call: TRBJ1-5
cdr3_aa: ASSTVRGEVQPQH

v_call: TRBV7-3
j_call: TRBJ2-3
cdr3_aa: ASSLNGDSTDTQY

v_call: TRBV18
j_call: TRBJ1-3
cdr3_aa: ASSPADRVSGNTIY

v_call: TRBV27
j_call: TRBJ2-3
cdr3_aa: ASSSHSTDTQY

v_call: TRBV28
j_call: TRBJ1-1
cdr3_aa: ASSPNFREVNTEAF

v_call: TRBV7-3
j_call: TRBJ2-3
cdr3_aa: ASSFGGMTDTQY

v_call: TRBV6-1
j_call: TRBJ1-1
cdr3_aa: ASSVQSGTEAF

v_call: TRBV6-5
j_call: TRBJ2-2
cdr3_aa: ASSYRTAMGTGELF

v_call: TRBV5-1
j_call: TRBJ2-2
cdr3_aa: ASSFNSGENTGELF

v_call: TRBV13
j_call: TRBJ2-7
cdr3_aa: ASSYHRGTAYEQY

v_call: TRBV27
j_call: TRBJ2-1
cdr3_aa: ASRLGRAAEQF

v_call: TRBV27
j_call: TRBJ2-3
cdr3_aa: ASSLNPGQRYTDTQY

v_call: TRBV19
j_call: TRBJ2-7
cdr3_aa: ATRDRVRFGEQY

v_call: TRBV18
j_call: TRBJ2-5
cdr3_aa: ASSPAETQY

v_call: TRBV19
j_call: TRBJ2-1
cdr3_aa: ASSPFYHGEDEQF

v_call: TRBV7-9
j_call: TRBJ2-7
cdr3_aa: ASSLGSGGGWY

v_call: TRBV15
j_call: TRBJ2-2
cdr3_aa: ATSRGNTGELF

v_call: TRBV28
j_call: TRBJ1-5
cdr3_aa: ASSPGGITSMGQPQH

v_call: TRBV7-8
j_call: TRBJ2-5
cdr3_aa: ASSLVGTMEETQY

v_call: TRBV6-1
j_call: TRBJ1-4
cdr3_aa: ASSTQGGTNEKLF

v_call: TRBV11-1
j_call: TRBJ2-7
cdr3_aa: ASSLGTVSLEQY

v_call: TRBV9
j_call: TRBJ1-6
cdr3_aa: ASSRTGGAAYNSPLH

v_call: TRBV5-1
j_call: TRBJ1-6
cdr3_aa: ASSLVVRTAWGDNSPLH

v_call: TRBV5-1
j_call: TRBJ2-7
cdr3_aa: ASSLSLSSYEQY

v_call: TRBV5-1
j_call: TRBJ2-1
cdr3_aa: ASSFLAGAEQF

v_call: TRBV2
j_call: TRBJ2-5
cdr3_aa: ASSDSTLQETQY

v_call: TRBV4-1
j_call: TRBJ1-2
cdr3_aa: ASSQVSSQGAAGYT

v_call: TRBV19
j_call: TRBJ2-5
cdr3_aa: ASSQGGETQY

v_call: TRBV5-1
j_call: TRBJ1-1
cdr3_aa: ASSSRGLNTEAF